This is a list of T cell receptor beta chains from one sample in a study of cytomegalovirus exposure and HLA in healthy donors. The method was immunoSEQ multiplex PCR; TCRdb's version includes in-frame clones alone and lacks a portion of them. The sample contains approximately 210,000 clones, 82% of which appear only once. Sequencing was done on a sample of PBMCs. These receptors originate from a man aged 35 to 55 in good health and CMV-seropositive. Each CDR3 is given with its conserved first and last residue. The order of the fields is V gene, D gene, J gene, clone size, CDR3 DNA, CDR3 protein. A D gene is named only where the DNA matches it firmly. Some rows have no size entry. The others give once, few or many, or a class for an expanded clone.

v_call: TRBV5-6; d_call: -; j_call: TRBJ2-3; clone_size: few; cdr3_nt: TGTGCCAGCGGCAGGGTTAGGGGCACAGATACGCAGTATTTT; cdr3_aa: CASGRVRGTDTQYF
v_call: TRBV7-2; d_call: -; j_call: TRBJ1-5; clone_size: -; cdr3_nt: TGTGCCAGCAGCTTAGGTCGGGGAGAGAACCATCAGCCCCAGCATTTT; cdr3_aa: CASSLGRGENHQPQHF
v_call: TRBV7-3; d_call: -; j_call: TRBJ1-1; clone_size: few; cdr3_nt: TGTGCCAGCAGCTCGGACACGAACACTGAAGCTTTCTTT; cdr3_aa: CASSSDTNTEAFF
v_call: TRBV7-9; d_call: -; j_call: TRBJ1-1; clone_size: -; cdr3_nt: TGTGCCAGCAGCTTAGGGACAGTAACTGAAGCTTTCTTT; cdr3_aa: CASSLGTVTEAFF
v_call: TRBV5-4; d_call: TRBD2; j_call: TRBJ2-3; clone_size: -; cdr3_nt: TGTGCCAGCGGTTGGGCGGGAGGGCCCGCAGATACGCAGTATTTT; cdr3_aa: CASGWAGGPADTQYF
v_call: TRBV11-2; d_call: TRBD2; j_call: TRBJ2-1; clone_size: -; cdr3_nt: TGTGCCAGCAGCGTAGCGGGAGCTTACAATGAGCAGTTCTTC; cdr3_aa: CASSVAGAYNEQFF
v_call: TRBV7-9; d_call: -; j_call: TRBJ1-4; clone_size: -; cdr3_nt: TGTGCCAGCAGCCCCGAGAGGGGGAAACAAGAAAAACTGTTTTTT; cdr3_aa: CASSPERGKQEKLFF
v_call: TRBV28; d_call: -; j_call: TRBJ2-4; clone_size: -; cdr3_nt: TGTGCCAGCAGTGAGGGGGGGGCGCCAGCCAAAAACATTCAGTACTTC; cdr3_aa: CASSEGGAPAKNIQYF
v_call: TRBV7-9; d_call: TRBD2; j_call: TRBJ2-7; clone_size: -; cdr3_nt: TGTGCCTCTAGCGGGGGTGCCTACGAGCAGTACTTC; cdr3_aa: CASSGGAYEQYF
v_call: TRBV5-1; d_call: -; j_call: TRBJ2-3; clone_size: -; cdr3_nt: TGCGCCAGCAGCTTGGAGGGGGACAGCACAGATACGCAGTATTTT; cdr3_aa: CASSLEGDSTDTQYF
v_call: TRBV13; d_call: TRBD1; j_call: TRBJ1-1; clone_size: -; cdr3_nt: TGTGCCAGCAGCTCCCGGACAGGGCGCTTGATGAACACTGAAGCTTTCTTT; cdr3_aa: CASSSRTGRLMNTEAFF
v_call: TRBV7-8; d_call: TRBD1; j_call: TRBJ1-2; clone_size: few; cdr3_nt: TGTGCCATCCGGGACAGGGGTTCCGGTGGCTACACCTTC; cdr3_aa: CAIRDRGSGGYTF
v_call: TRBV18; d_call: TRBD1; j_call: TRBJ1-5; clone_size: -; cdr3_nt: TGTGCCAGCTCACCAGGGACAGGGCCCAGCCCCCAGCATTTT; cdr3_aa: CASSPGTGPSPQHF
v_call: TRBV2; d_call: -; j_call: TRBJ1-4; clone_size: -; cdr3_nt: TGTGCCAGCAGCGCGAGCGGGGGCCCAGAAAAACTGTTTTTT; cdr3_aa: CASSASGGPEKLFF
v_call: TRBV7-6; d_call: -; j_call: TRBJ2-2; clone_size: -; cdr3_nt: TGTGCCAGCCTAGCAGCGAACACCGGGGAGCTGTTTTTT; cdr3_aa: CASLAANTGELFF
v_call: TRBV27; d_call: TRBD1; j_call: TRBJ1-1; clone_size: -; cdr3_nt: TGTGCCAGCAGTCTCCGACCGGGACAGGGTGAGCGGGCTGAAGCTTTCTTT; cdr3_aa: CASSLRPGQGERAEAFF
v_call: TRBV7-8; d_call: -; j_call: TRBJ1-1; clone_size: -; cdr3_nt: TGTGCCAGCAGCAACAGGGATGGGGTTGACACTGAAGCTTTCTTT; cdr3_aa: CASSNRDGVDTEAFF
v_call: TRBV14; d_call: -; j_call: TRBJ1-1; clone_size: few; cdr3_nt: TGTGCCAGCAGCCCGACCCTTGGTGGGGCCTCCACTGAAGCTTTCTTT; cdr3_aa: CASSPTLGGASTEAFF
v_call: TRBV27; d_call: TRBD2; j_call: TRBJ2-3; clone_size: -; cdr3_nt: TGTGCCAGCAGCGACCTAGCGGGCCCCACAGATACGCAGTATTTT; cdr3_aa: CASSDLAGPTDTQYF
v_call: TRBV4-1; d_call: TRBD2; j_call: TRBJ2-4; clone_size: -; cdr3_nt: TGCGCCAGCAGCCAAGAAACTAGCGGGAACATTCAGTACTTC; cdr3_aa: CASSQETSGNIQYF
v_call: TRBV25-1; d_call: -; j_call: TRBJ1-4; clone_size: -; cdr3_nt: TGTGCCAGCAGTACCACCCGGGAGGCAAAACTGTTTTTT; cdr3_aa: CASSTTREAKLFF
v_call: TRBV30; d_call: -; j_call: TRBJ1-3; clone_size: -; cdr3_nt: TGTGCCTGGAATGTACGGGGGGGGGCTGTTGGAAACACCATATATTTT; cdr3_aa: CAWNVRGGAVGNTIYF
v_call: TRBV7-9; d_call: TRBD2; j_call: TRBJ2-1; clone_size: few; cdr3_nt: TGTGCCAGCAGCCGTTCGGCGGGAGGGTCCTCCTACAATGAGCAGTTCTTC; cdr3_aa: CASSRSAGGSSYNEQFF
v_call: TRBV7-6; d_call: -; j_call: TRBJ1-1; clone_size: -; cdr3_nt: TGTGCCAGCAGCCCCCTCACAGGGTACACTGAAGCTTTCTTT; cdr3_aa: CASSPLTGYTEAFF
v_call: TRBV29-1; d_call: -; j_call: TRBJ1-2; clone_size: -; cdr3_nt: TGCAGCGTTGTGTGGAATGCAGGATATGGCTACACCTTC; cdr3_aa: CSVVWNAGYGYTF
v_call: TRBV27; d_call: -; j_call: TRBJ1-6; clone_size: -; cdr3_nt: TGTGCCAGCAGTTTAAATCCCTCTTCACCCCTCCACTTT; cdr3_aa: CASSLNPSSPLHF
v_call: TRBV11-2; d_call: TRBD1; j_call: TRBJ2-7; clone_size: -; cdr3_nt: TGTGCCAGCAGCTTAGAGGTGGGACAGACCTACGAGCAGTACTTC; cdr3_aa: CASSLEVGQTYEQYF
v_call: TRBV7-9; d_call: -; j_call: TRBJ1-1; clone_size: few; cdr3_nt: TGTGCCAGCAGCGGCCCACAGGGAACGTCGGAAGCTTTCTTT; cdr3_aa: CASSGPQGTSEAFF
v_call: TRBV7-3; d_call: -; j_call: TRBJ2-1; clone_size: -; cdr3_nt: TGTGCCAGCGGGCCCCGTAGGGAGGGGGGTGAGCAGTTCTTC; cdr3_aa: CASGPRREGGEQFF
v_call: TRBV6-6; d_call: TRBD1; j_call: TRBJ1-1; clone_size: -; cdr3_nt: TGTGCCAGTTTGGGGGGGGCAGGGGGCCTTGACACTGAAGCTTTCTTT; cdr3_aa: CASLGGAGGLDTEAFF
v_call: TRBV5-1; d_call: -; j_call: TRBJ1-1; clone_size: -; cdr3_nt: TGCGCCAGCAGCTCTGACCCGGCGGTCAAAGCTTTCTTT; cdr3_aa: CASSSDPAVKAFF
v_call: TRBV27; d_call: TRBD1; j_call: TRBJ2-7; clone_size: -; cdr3_nt: TGTGCCAGCAGTTTTGTTGGACAGGGGTACGAGCAGTACTTC; cdr3_aa: CASSFVGQGYEQYF
v_call: TRBV6-6; d_call: -; j_call: TRBJ2-5; clone_size: -; cdr3_nt: TGTGCCAGCAGTTACGCGGGCAGCCAAGAGACCCAGTACTTC; cdr3_aa: CASSYAGSQETQYF
v_call: TRBV7-6; d_call: TRBD1; j_call: TRBJ2-7; clone_size: -; cdr3_nt: TGTGCCAGCAGCTTGGGGGCAACCAGGGGGAGCTCCTACGAGCAGTACTTC; cdr3_aa: CASSLGATRGSSYEQYF
v_call: TRBV27; d_call: -; j_call: TRBJ2-1; clone_size: -; cdr3_nt: TGTGCCAGCAGACTACTGACCGTCAGGGATGAGCAGTTCTTC; cdr3_aa: CASRLLTVRDEQFF
v_call: TRBV5-1; d_call: -; j_call: TRBJ2-3; clone_size: -; cdr3_nt: TGCGCCAGCAGCTTGCTGGGCCACGGCGGGGGCAGCACAGATACGCAGTATTTT; cdr3_aa: CASSLLGHGGGSTDTQYF
v_call: TRBV7-9; d_call: TRBD2; j_call: TRBJ2-7; clone_size: few; cdr3_nt: TGTTCCAGCAGCCAGGGACTAGCGGGAGGTCGGGACTTC; cdr3_aa: CSSSQGLAGGRDF
v_call: TRBV5-1; d_call: -; j_call: TRBJ2-2; clone_size: -; cdr3_nt: TGCGCCAGCAGCTCGAGGGGGGGAGGGCCGAACACCGGGGAGCTGTTTTTT; cdr3_aa: CASSSRGGGPNTGELFF
v_call: TRBV4-2; d_call: TRBD2; j_call: TRBJ2-3; clone_size: -; cdr3_nt: TGTGCCAGCAGCCCAGGGGGGCGGGGGGGGGCAGATACGCAGTATTTT; cdr3_aa: CASSPGGRGGADTQYF
v_call: TRBV6-1; d_call: -; j_call: TRBJ1-4; clone_size: -; cdr3_nt: TGTGCCAGCAGTGAAGCGTTGCGGAATGAAAAACTGTTTTTT; cdr3_aa: CASSEALRNEKLFF
v_call: TRBV4-2; d_call: -; j_call: TRBJ2-7; clone_size: once; cdr3_nt: TGTGCCAGCAGCCAAGTTGGAGGGGACTACGAGCAGTACTTC; cdr3_aa: CASSQVGGDYEQYF
v_call: TRBV9; d_call: TRBD2; j_call: TRBJ2-5; clone_size: -; cdr3_nt: TGTGCCAGCAGCCCCTGGAGGCTAGCGGGAGGAGAGACCCAGTACTTC; cdr3_aa: CASSPWRLAGGETQYF
v_call: TRBV9; d_call: TRBD2; j_call: TRBJ2-1; clone_size: -; cdr3_nt: TGTGCCAGCAGCGGACTAGCGGGAGTAGAGCAGTTCTTC; cdr3_aa: CASSGLAGVEQFF
v_call: TRBV7-9; d_call: TRBD2; j_call: TRBJ2-1; clone_size: -; cdr3_nt: TGTGCCAGCAGCCCCCGGACTAGCGAACACAATGAGCAGTTCTTC; cdr3_aa: CASSPRTSEHNEQFF
v_call: TRBV6-1; d_call: TRBD2; j_call: TRBJ2-3; clone_size: -; cdr3_nt: TGTGCCAGCAGTGAAAGACTAGCGACGAGCACAGATACGCAGTATTTT; cdr3_aa: CASSERLATSTDTQYF
v_call: TRBV30; d_call: -; j_call: TRBJ1-5; clone_size: -; cdr3_nt: TGTGCCTGGAGAGCCCCGGGCAGGGCTCAGCCCCAGCATTTT; cdr3_aa: CAWRAPGRAQPQHF
v_call: TRBV4-1; d_call: -; j_call: TRBJ2-1; clone_size: -; cdr3_nt: TGCGCCAGCAGCCAAGCGCGGCCGGGAGAGCAGTTCTTC; cdr3_aa: CASSQARPGEQFF
v_call: TRBV6-5; d_call: -; j_call: TRBJ2-7; clone_size: -; cdr3_nt: TGTGCCAGCAGTTACTCGGTCGGACAGCTCTCTTACGAGCAGTACTTC; cdr3_aa: CASSYSVGQLSYEQYF
v_call: TRBV4-1; d_call: TRBD1; j_call: TRBJ1-2; clone_size: -; cdr3_nt: TGCGTCAGCAGCCAAATTTCCGACAGGGCCCACTATGGCTACACCTTC; cdr3_aa: CVSSQISDRAHYGYTF
v_call: TRBV30; d_call: -; j_call: TRBJ2-5; clone_size: -; cdr3_nt: TGTGCCTGGAGTCTAGCGTCACAAGAGACCCAGTACTTC; cdr3_aa: CAWSLASQETQYF
v_call: TRBV5-5; d_call: -; j_call: TRBJ2-4; clone_size: -; cdr3_nt: TGTGCCAGCAGCTTGGCCGACTGGTGGACCAAAAACATTCAGTACTTC; cdr3_aa: CASSLADWWTKNIQYF
v_call: TRBV5-1; d_call: -; j_call: TRBJ1-2; clone_size: once; cdr3_nt: TGCGCCAGCAGCCCCGGGGTCCTGAACTATGGCTACACCTTC; cdr3_aa: CASSPGVLNYGYTF
v_call: TRBV5-4; d_call: TRBD2; j_call: TRBJ2-2; clone_size: -; cdr3_nt: TGTGCCAGCAGCTTCAGCGGGACGAACACCGGGGAGCTGTTTTTT; cdr3_aa: CASSFSGTNTGELFF